The 14 T cell receptor beta chains below all came from one sample that was sequenced in a study of blood T cell repertoires in COVID-19. Some clones are missing from TCRdb's copy, which holds only in-frame ones; the method was immunoSEQ multiplex PCR. This table has 55,000 to 65,000 clones, 80% to 85% appearing once. The sample comprised peripheral blood. Receptor source: a man aged 25-40 years with COVID-19, enrolled during active disease.

The rearrangement uses TRBV29-1 and TRBJ1-5; D is unresolved. V shed 3 bases and J shed 7 bases, with 19 bases lying between them. In germline, CDR1 is SQVTM, CDR2 ANQGSEA. The CDR3 spans 15 residues. CDR3 protein: CSVEAGDVPGQPQHF. The CDR3 DNA reads TGCAGCGTTGAGGCGGGTGACGTTCCTGGACAGCCCCAGCATTTT. Full variable domain (outside the CDR3, taken from reference TRBV29-1 and TRBJ1-5): SAVISQKPSRDICQRGTSLTIQCQVDSQVTMMFWYRQQPGQSLTLIATANQGSEATYESGFVIDKFPISRPNLTFSTLTVSNMSPEDSSIYLCSVEAGDVPGQPQHFGDGTRLSIL.

The chain recombines TRBV12-3 or TRBV12-4 with TRBJ2-1; D is ambiguous. The CDR3 extends over 12 amino acids. V was pared by 0 bases and J by 9 bases, with 6 bases between. The CDR3 DNA is TGTGCCAGCAGTTTAGCCTCCGGTGAGCAGTTCTTC. Translating gives CASSLASGEQFF.

The V call is TRBV3-1 (or the pseudogene TRBV3-2), the J call TRBJ1-4; D ambiguous. CDR3 length: 16 residues. Per the germline V gene, CDR1 is LGHDT and CDR2 is YNNKEL (reference sequence). Trimming removed 1 base at V and 4 bases at J, with 13 bases between. CDR3 in amino acids: CASSQATSESNEKLFF. The CDR3, as DNA: TGTGCCAGCAGCCAAGCAACCTCTGAGAGTAATGAAAAACTGTTTTTT.

The rearrangement joins TRBV7-9 to TRBJ1-2; TRBD1 matches 8 bases. Germline loops: CDR1 SEHNR, CDR2 FQNEAQ (reference sequence). The CDR3 is made up of 14 amino acids. The trim removed 5 bases at V and 7 bases at J, leaving 9 bases unmatched. The CDR3 region is CASSPPGQEGGYTF. The DNA of the CDR3 is TGTGCCAGCAGCCCACCGGGACAGGAGGGTGGCTACACCTTC.

This chain uses TRBV28 with TRBJ2-7; possibly TRBD1 for D (6 bases). V shed 5 bases and J shed 6 bases, with 20 bases lying between them. In germline, CDR1 is MDHEN, CDR2 SYDVKM. The CDR3 runs 15 residues. The CDR3 reads CASSLPRGGAREQYF. For the CDR3, the DNA is TGTGCCAGCAGTCTACCCCGAGGGGGAGCTCGCGAGCAGTACTTC.

The chain links TRBV29-1 to TRBJ2-7; TRBD1 might be the D (6 bases). V shed 5 bases and J shed 0 bases, with 8 bases lying between them. The germline V gene has CDR1 SQVTM and CDR2 ANQGSEA. This CDR3 comprises 12 residues. The CDR3 is CSVRTASYEQYF. The DNA of the CDR3 is TGCAGCGTTAGGACAGCCTCCTACGAGCAGTACTTC.

The chain uses TRBV11-3 and TRBJ2-1, with unresolved D. Trimming pared 1 base from V and 10 bases from J, leaving 11 bases between. CDR3 length: 13 residues. CDR1 and CDR2 (germline): SGHNT, YENEEA. CDR3 nucleotides: TGTGCCAGCAGCTTAGGTGGTCTAACGGAGCAGTTCTTC. This codes for CASSLGGLTEQFF.

The chain links TRBV20-1 to TRBJ2-7, with 8 bases matching TRBD1. Trimming took 3 bases from V and 6 from J; bases not matched to a gene: 1. Germline CDR1 reads DFQATT; CDR2 reads SNEGSKA (reference sequence). This CDR3 spans 11 amino acids. CDR3 sequence reads: CSASRGLEQYF. The CDR3 coding sequence is TGCAGTGCTAGCAGGGGGCTCGAGCAGTACTTC.

The chain combines TRBV28 with TRBJ2-7; 7 bases are a match to TRBD1. J was trimmed by 4 bases and V by 4 bases; bases with no gene match: 10. The CDR3 sequence is 15 residues long. Germline CDR1 and CDR2: MDHEN and SYDVKM. Here the CDR3 reads CASSWNGTDRYEQYF. CDR3 DNA: TGTGCCAGCAGTTGGAACGGGACAGACCGATACGAGCAGTACTTC.

V and J are TRBV5-1 and TRBJ2-3; 10 positions agree with TRBD2. V was pared by 4 bases and J by 1 base, with 6 bases of the junction left unmatched. The germline V gene has CDR1 SGHRS and CDR2 YFSETQ. The CDR3 runs to 16 residues. The CDR3 is CASSAALAGGTDTQYF. The CDR3 region has the DNA TGCGCCAGCAGCGCCGCCCTAGCGGGGGGCACAGATACGCAGTATTTT.

The chain carries TRBV18 and TRBJ2-4; 7 positions match TRBD1. The CDR3 is 16 amino acids. CDR1 KGHSH and CDR2 LQKENI come from the germline V gene. V was pared by 3 bases and J by 5 bases, with 10 bases of the junction left unmatched. CDR3 nucleotide sequence: TGTGCCAGCTCACCCGGGACAGAGATAATAGAAAACATTCAGTACTTC. This codes for CASSPGTEIIENIQYF.

The rearrangement uses TRBV10-3 and TRBJ1-1; D is possibly TRBD1 (6 bases). Germline values: CDR1 ENHRY, CDR2 SYGVKD. V lost 6 bases and J lost 1, with 24 bases in between. CDR3 length: 18 amino acids. The CDR3 coding sequence is TGTGCCATCAGCTTTTCGGGGGGCTTACAGGTATGGAACACTGAAGCTTTCTTT. It translates to CAISFSGGLQVWNTEAFF.

This chain uses TRBV5-1 with TRBJ2-5; 7 bases are shared with TRBD1. Germline V gene lookup returns CDR1 SGHRS and CDR2 YFSETQ. CDR3 length: 13 residues. After removal of 1 base from V and 7 bases from J, the junction contained 4 bases not matched to a gene. The CDR3 DNA reads TGCGCCAGCAGCTTGACAGGGGACGGGACCCAGTACTTC. Encoded protein: CASSLTGDGTQYF.

The chain couples TRBV27 to TRBJ1-2, with TRBD1 matching over 7 bases. Germline assignment: CDR1 MNHEY and CDR2 SMNVEV (reference sequence). This CDR3 region has 13 residues. Trimming took 6 bases from V and 7 from J; bases not matched to a gene: 8. The CDR3 loop reads CASSFNRGGGYTF. The CDR3 DNA is TGTGCCAGCAGCTTCAACAGGGGTGGTGGCTACACCTTC.